This T cell receptor beta chain was sequenced during a study of cytomegalovirus exposure and HLA in healthy donors. Primers: 60 Vbeta forward and 13 Jbeta reverse. Assay: immunoSEQ multiplex PCR; the TCRdb copy retains only in-frame clones and omits some. The repertoire holds around 140,000 clones, under 90% seen once, with roughly 4.8% in the top ten. General study results and limits: Most TCR beta V segments were productive about 87% or about 30% of the time in an earlier analysis. Likely technical artifact: a cluster of highly shared sequence variants.

Regarding this clone: The antigen is undetermined.

Germline V gene data show CDR1 as SGDLS and CDR2 as YYNGEE. The ends lost 3 bases at V and 10 bases at J; junction bases unmatched: 7. This CDR3 is built from 15 residues. The chain uses TRBV9 and TRBJ1-6, with TRBD1 matching over 10 bases. This clonotype originated in a middle-aged man in good health and CMV-seronegative. Input material: PBMCs. Here the CDR3 DNA reads TGTGCCAGCAGCGCACTAGACAGGGGGCAGTCACCCCTCCACTTT. It yields the protein CASSALDRGQSPLHF.